This TCR beta chain was found in a study of OX40 agonist ivuxolimab in advanced cancers. Regarding the study as a whole: Patients who responded partially at 0.1-3.0 mg/kg showed clonal expansion ranking among the lowest.

Concerning this clone: What it binds is not known.

Peripheral blood came from all dose cohorts at three timepoints. Sequencing was performed with immunoSEQ multiplex PCR; in TCRdb, only in-frame clones are kept and a portion is missing. The sample includes approximately 92,000 clones, roughly 95% of them seen just once. The sequence derives from an adult with an advanced solid tumor such as melanoma, head and neck, liver or kidney cancer. The sample here was CD4+ or CD8+ T cells sorted from blood, taken in a trial of the OX40 agonist ivuxolimab.

Here the CDR3 reads CASSQVAAGGSTDTQYF. The CDR3 nucleotides read TGTGCCAGCAGCCAAGTCGCAGCGGGAGGGTCCACAGATACGCAGTATTTT. The chain is built from TRBV4-2 and TRBJ2-3; 10 bases align to TRBD2. The germline gives CDR1 LGHNA, CDR2 YNFKEQ. The CDR3 extends over 17 amino acids. V shed 1 base, J shed 2 bases, and the junction held 6 bases outside the gene matches.